This passage covers 7 T cell receptor beta chains from one sample sequenced in a study of blood T cell repertoires in COVID-19. The method was immunoSEQ multiplex PCR; TCRdb's version includes in-frame clones alone and lacks a portion of them. The table lists about 63,000 clones, about 86% of them singletons. Input material: peripheral blood. The receptors originated from a human donor in a cohort sampled during active COVID-19.

The chain joins TRBV28 to TRBJ2-7; D perhaps matches TRBD2 (5 bases). The V and J ends lost 6 bases and 3 bases respectively, with 9 bases between them. This CDR3 contains 12 residues. Per the germline V gene, CDR1 is MDHEN and CDR2 is SYDVKM. The CDR3 region has the DNA TGTGCCAGCAGCCCGGAGGACTACGAGCAGTACTTC. Translation: CASSPEDYEQYF. The whole variable domain, filled in from reference TRBV28 and TRBJ2-7, reads DVKVTQSSRYLVKRTGEKVFLECVQDMDHENMFWYRQDPGLGLRLIYFSYDVKMKEKGDIPEGYSVSREKKERFSLILESASTNQTSMYLCASSPEDYEQYFGPGTRLTVT.

This clone was seen a handful of times. The gene calls are TRBV19 and TRBJ2-7, with a tentative D call TRBD2 (6 bases). Trimming stripped 8 bases from V and 0 bases from J, with 14 bases between. Germline loops: CDR1 LNHDA, CDR2 SQIVND (reference sequence). CDR3 length equals 14 residues. The chain's CDR3 is CASHPRGSSYEQYF. CDR3 DNA: TGTGCCAGTCACCCTCGGGGGAGCTCCTACGAGCAGTACTTC.

By proportion, this clone is medium-sized. Other DNA sequences in the sample encode the same CDR3. The rearrangement joins TRBV30 to TRBJ1-1; 7 nucleotides match TRBD1. With 0 bases clipped from V and 3 bases from J, the junction kept 1 base outside the gene matches. CDR1 and CDR2 (germline): GTSNPN, SVGIG (reference sequence). The CDR3 runs to 13 residues. The CDR3, as DNA: TGTGCCTGGAGTGTTACAGGGGACACTGAAGCTTTCTTT. Translating gives CAWSVTGDTEAFF.

V and J are TRBV5-1 and TRBJ2-1, with D maybe TRBD1 (6 bases). Germline CDR1 and CDR2: SGHRS and YFSETQ. The germline V and J ends were trimmed by 0 bases and 9 bases, with 7 bases remaining between them. The CDR3 is 12 amino acids. The CDR3 here is CASSLGGREQFF. The CDR3 DNA reads as TGCGCCAGCAGCTTGGGGGGGCGTGAGCAGTTCTTC.

The CDR3 region has the DNA TGTGCCAGCAGTTTACCCCACCCCCGGACAGGAACAGATACGCAGTATTTT. This translates into CASSLPHPRTGTDTQYF. The chain recombines TRBV27 with TRBJ2-3; 7 nucleotides match TRBD1. V shed 2 bases and J 3 bases; nucleotides not matched to a gene: 11. The CDR3 consists of 17 residues. Germline V CDR1 and CDR2: MNHEY, SMNVEV (reference sequence).

This rearrangement joins TRBV5-5 to TRBJ2-2, with TRBD1 identical over 11 bases. This CDR3 is 17 amino acids long. With V trimmed by 4 bases and J by 6 bases, 11 bases remained unmatched. CDR1 is SGHKS, CDR2 YYEKEE, per germline (reference sequence). CDR3 bases: TGTGCCAGCAGCGTCCTTCCCGGGACAGGGGGTTCCGGGGAGCTGTTTTTT. It yields the protein CASSVLPGTGGSGELFF. The complete variable domain, with remaining parts taken from reference TRBV5-5 and TRBJ2-2, reads DAGVTQSPTHLIKTRGQQVTLRCSPISGHKSVSWYQQVLGQGPQFIFQYYEKEERGRGNFPDRFSARQFPNYSSELNVNALLLGDSALYLCASSVLPGTGGSGELFFGEGSRLTVL.

The table lists this clone with a few counts. Other DNA sequences in the sample encode the same CDR3. V is TRBV7-2 and J is TRBJ1-3; D is unresolved. This CDR3 is 14 amino acids long. Germline assignment: CDR1 SGHTA and CDR2 FQGNSA. The V gene lost 5 bases and the J gene lost 4 bases, with 12 bases spanning the gap. The CDR3 DNA is TGTGCCAGCAGCCCTGGTCCGGGGGGAAACACCATATATTTT. The encoded protein is CASSPGPGGNTIYF.